These T cell receptor beta chains were read from a single sample in a study of cytomegalovirus exposure and HLA in healthy donors. This table comes from immunoSEQ multiplex PCR, and its TCRdb copy is limited to in-frame clones, with some not included. This table holds some 200,000 clones, over 75% found once. The sample comprised PBMCs. The receptors originated from a man in his forties in good health and CMV-seropositive. Both conserved end residues are part of each CDR3.

v_call: TRBV14; cdr3_length: 11; j_call: TRBJ2-3; cdr3_aa: CASSHTGTQYF
v_call: TRBV28; cdr3_length: 13; j_call: TRBJ2-5; cdr3_aa: CASSLYLGETQYF
v_call: TRBV28; cdr3_length: 12; j_call: TRBJ2-7; cdr3_aa: CAGSLLGAEQYF
v_call: TRBV7-3; cdr3_length: 16; j_call: TRBJ2-1; cdr3_aa: CASSLAPSGGAGEQFF
v_call: TRBV14; cdr3_length: 15; j_call: TRBJ2-3; cdr3_aa: CASSLTSGGTDTQYF
v_call: TRBV7-9; cdr3_length: 16; j_call: TRBJ2-5; cdr3_aa: CASSPALGGSQETQYF
v_call: TRBV30; cdr3_length: 15; j_call: TRBJ2-7; cdr3_aa: CAWSTRGGGSYEQYF
v_call: TRBV7-6; cdr3_length: 13; j_call: TRBJ2-1; cdr3_aa: CASSSGSGNEQFF
v_call: TRBV6-5; cdr3_length: 14; j_call: TRBJ2-5; cdr3_aa: CASSQGRLGGTQYF
v_call: TRBV28; cdr3_length: 17; j_call: TRBJ2-6; cdr3_aa: CASSGGQVNSGANVLTF
v_call: TRBV9; cdr3_length: 16; j_call: TRBJ1-2; cdr3_aa: CASSGWGAGDLYGYTF
v_call: TRBV7-9; cdr3_length: 16; j_call: TRBJ2-3; cdr3_aa: CASSLLAGGPTDTQYF
v_call: TRBV4-3; cdr3_length: 13; j_call: TRBJ2-3; cdr3_aa: CASSQEQWDTQYF
v_call: TRBV2; cdr3_length: 15; j_call: TRBJ1-4; cdr3_aa: CASSAGTATNEKLFF
v_call: TRBV29-1; cdr3_length: 14; j_call: TRBJ2-5; cdr3_aa: CSVAGAGRTETQYF
v_call: TRBV7-6; cdr3_length: 15; j_call: TRBJ2-5; cdr3_aa: CASSLEAGGGETQYF
v_call: TRBV28; cdr3_length: 16; j_call: TRBJ2-7; cdr3_aa: CASSLSGAGVYREQYF
v_call: TRBV11-2; cdr3_length: 16; j_call: TRBJ2-5; cdr3_aa: CASSPGQLKYQETQYF
v_call: TRBV10-3; cdr3_length: 13; j_call: TRBJ1-5; cdr3_aa: CAISAVADQPQHF
v_call: TRBV7-2; cdr3_length: 15; j_call: TRBJ2-3; cdr3_aa: CASTNWAGSTDTQYF